This T cell receptor beta chain was recovered during a study of cytomegalovirus exposure and HLA in healthy donors (dated by TCRdb to 2016 to 2017). Looking at the study overall: An earlier analysis of 587 of the donors reported approximately 260 Gb of sequence data and around 100 million unique TCR beta sequences obtained from 180 million or so T cells. An early release covering roughly 640 HLA-typed donors comprised approximately 300 gigabases of sequencing data and approximately 80 million unique TCR sequences. Of the approximately 400 genotyped donors, 75% to 85% were placed in the genetic ancestry cluster associated with self-reported Caucasian donors. The study was designed to test whether signatures of past pathogen exposure could be identified by cataloging public T cell receptors. The study profiled the T cell repertoires of hundreds of subjects by immunosequencing and related them to cytomegalovirus serostatus. A separate validation cohort of about 110 different subjects was used in addition to the approximately 700-subject first cohort. High-throughput TCR immunosequencing, statistical association of individual TCRs with disease status, and machine learning were combined to predict cytomegalovirus infection status. In a later analysis, previously published TCR beta repertoires from 666 donors were re-analyzed and high-resolution HLA genotyping was added so that TCR occurrence patterns could be studied. In the later analysis, no new phenotypic data were used to find candidate immune exposures; instead, reliance was placed on TCR beta sequences and their occurrence across donors. An earlier analysis of 500 to 750 of the donors applied high-throughput TCR beta sequencing to assess whether each TCR beta V gene segment acted as functional or pseudogenic. Donor age, sex, ethnicity and CMV serostatus were collected together with the repertoire data. A later genetic analysis took genome-wide SNP genotypes for 398 of the 666 donors and used that subset as a discovery cohort. Every discovery cohort repertoire had been produced on one sequencing platform. Class I and class II HLA loci were covered by the typing at four-digit resolution. Typing coverage differed by locus: A, B, C, DRB1 and DQB1 were typed in roughly 620-630 donors, DQA1 in 522, DPA1 in around 610, and DPB1 in 472. Roughly five DR-DQ haplotypes were handled as single units for association and clustering, since linkage in the cohort was strong. On average, around 200,000 unique TCR beta nucleotide sequences were sequenced per donor among a few hundred genotyped donors of the cohort, with 15% to 20% of those sequences being non-productive. Results and caveats for the whole study, not just this receptor: At a false discovery rate of 0.05, a later analysis linked approximately 18,000 TCR beta sequences to specific HLA alleles. A further reported finding was that TCR beta sequences accurately predicted the HLA-A and HLA-B alleles for most subjects in the first cohort. An association between a missense DCLRE1C variant and V-gene and J-gene trimming of TCR beta chains was found in a later genetic analysis and replicated in an independent cohort. CMV serostatus was the only immune exposure information available for the cohort. Compared with equally common non-associated chains, HLA-associated TCR beta chains in a later analysis were more clonally expanded and had lower generation probabilities. Because counts were too low, roughly 18 rarely observed V segments, including chromosome 9 orphons, were left out of the earlier analysis of roughly 600 of the donors. A later analysis found that most CMV-associated TCR beta chains appeared HLA-restricted, with HLA associations seemingly driven largely by CMV exposure. The classifier was reported to diagnose cytomegalovirus status with high specificity and sensitivity in both the original and validation cohorts. Several of the top co-occurrence clusters appeared to be linked to parvovirus B19, influenza, CMV and Epstein-Barr virus, according to a later analysis. The study gave a list of 150 to 200 TCR beta chains associated with cytomegalovirus. Sequencing depth was assumed to be roughly uniform across donors in the presence/absence analyses, though that assumption may not hold. Most TCR sequences were observed very rarely across donors, whereas some public TCRs were present in many individuals. Because the 87-base-pair reads could not distinguish some IMGT-functional V segments, including TRBV6-2 and TRBV6-3, those segments were excluded. It was suggested by the authors that the approach could potentially be generalized to other disease states and immunological phenotypes. A later genetic analysis reported fewer N-insertions in productive TCRs among donors in an Asian-associated ancestry cluster than the approximately 670-donor mean. In this cohort, only TCR beta chains were sequenced, and detectable features were limited by the absence of alpha or paired-chain data. Linkage disequilibrium might explain the correlated functional status among segregating V segments, but an unknown experimental factor could not be excluded. An earlier analysis of approximately 570 of the donors showed that most TCR beta V segments appeared in productive rearrangements either about 90% or about 30% of the time, which broadly matched IMGT annotations. When HLA alleles, especially DR and DQ, strongly co-occurred, TCR associations were difficult to assign to individual alleles. A later analysis found that TCR association rates varied across HLA loci, with DRB1 alleles showing the most associated TCRs and HLA-C alleles the fewest. A few of the identified cytomegalovirus-associated TCR beta chains were confirmed in vitro to be specific for cytomegalovirus antigens. A group of highly shared sequence variants was considered likely to be a technical artifact of the sequencing pipeline. Because some donors lacked HLA typing at each locus, the association tests relied only on the typed subset.

The CDR3 goes from the cysteine to the phenylalanine over 15 residues. The CDR3 DNA has 45 bases and is translated from base 1. Trimmed from V: 5 bases; trimmed from J: 9 bases; junction bases lacking a gene match: 10. The germline V gene specifies MNHEY as CDR1 and SVGAGI as CDR2. The cohort comprised 710 or so healthy bone marrow donors. All cohort members were sampled while nominally healthy, although unrecorded immune exposures were likely present. The donor was CMV seronegative and was included in the group of 352 seronegative cohort members. A peripheral blood sample was collected from each donor, and TCR beta sequencing was performed on peripheral blood mononuclear cells. Genomic DNA was extracted from the blood cell samples with the Qiagen DNeasy Blood Extraction Kit. A word on this clone: The target of this receptor is not known. No per-base quality is available; no much larger clone lies one base away.

To prepare the library, the immunoSEQ multiplex PCR assay was applied. For the multiplex PCR, a mixture combining 60 forward primers for TCR Vbeta segments and 13 reverse primers for TCR Jbeta segments was used. The CDR3 region of rearranged TCR beta genes was amplified from genomic DNA with a multiplex PCR assay. The amplified TCR beta libraries were sequenced on the Illumina HiSeq System as 87-base-pair reads. The authors' analysis ran thus. A later analysis tallied 75 million to 95 million unique TCR beta chains across the 640 or so repertoires, and around 12 million of those chains were shared by two or more donors. To remove PCR and sequencing errors, raw reads were error-corrected and collapsed into unique sequences using a nearest-neighbor algorithm that merged closely related sequences. To assign V, D and J gene segments, CDR3 sequences were aligned to IMGT reference sequences. Each retained sequence needed at least a six-nucleotide match to both a V gene segment and a J gene segment. A rearrangement counted as productive if the CDR3 had no stop codons and remained in frame with V and J, and every other rearrangement counted as non-productive. Following IMGT convention, CDR3 was defined as the stretch from the second conserved V-encoded cysteine to the conserved J-encoded phenylalanine. The earlier analysis of more than 450 of the donors excluded sequences that lacked an unambiguous match to a single V gene segment. In an earlier analysis of some 590 of the donors, a V segment was called functional when productive rearrangements were above 56.7%, and segregating when the standard deviation between donors exceeded 5%. To diagnose cytomegalovirus status from the catalog of TCR beta chain sequences, a statistical classification framework was built. A later analysis assigned V and J genes by comparing TCR nucleotide sequences with IMGT/GENE-DB human TR gene sequences. The TCRdist pipeline was used in a later analysis to assign CDR3 sequences and most-parsimonious VDJ recombination scenarios. A later analysis defined each TCR beta chain by its CDR3 amino acid sequence plus V-gene family, and excluded reads lacking a unique V-gene family. To address suspected cross-contamination and a sequencing artifact, a later analysis removed 550 to 750 highly shared, low-generation-probability nucleotide sequences. A later analysis calculated a clonal expansion index for each public chain from normalized within-repertoire ranks of inferred template counts. In a later analysis, generation probabilities were computed using a VDJ recombination model fitted to out-of-frame rearrangements, and the results were checked against IGoR. In a later analysis, TCR-TCR, TCR-HLA and TCR-CMV co-occurrence was scored with hypergeometric tests, and a repertoire-size bias correction was applied to TCR pairs. False discovery rates were estimated in a later analysis by permuting HLA or CMV assignments 20 times. A later analysis grouped co-occurring TCRs with DBSCAN, adding TCRdist sequence similarity when clustering within HLA-allele-positive subsets. Repertoires with fewer than 30,000 or more than 120,000 public chains, plus five repertoires with anomalous nucleotide sharing, were excluded from co-occurrence clustering. Here the immuneACCESS table is served through TCRdb, limited to in-frame sequences with V and J called. Missing clones are a known gap in these copies; in checked studies unresolved V genes cover under half, and the rest lacks a known reason. For V, J and clone size, that table is used; D and trimming come from the DNA. The sample table contains 200,000 to 250,000 clones; only one count was recorded for approximately 90% of them. The ten largest account for 0.95% to 1.1% of the sample.

The TCR comes from a young woman in good health and CMV-seronegative. Rearrangement joined TRBV6-5 to TRBJ1-6; a stretch of 7 junction bases matches TRBD1. Source material: PBMCs. The DNA reads as follows: TGTGCCAGCAGTAGGGAAGAGGGGGCAGGTTCACCCCTCCACTTT. It specifies CASSREEGAGSPLHF.